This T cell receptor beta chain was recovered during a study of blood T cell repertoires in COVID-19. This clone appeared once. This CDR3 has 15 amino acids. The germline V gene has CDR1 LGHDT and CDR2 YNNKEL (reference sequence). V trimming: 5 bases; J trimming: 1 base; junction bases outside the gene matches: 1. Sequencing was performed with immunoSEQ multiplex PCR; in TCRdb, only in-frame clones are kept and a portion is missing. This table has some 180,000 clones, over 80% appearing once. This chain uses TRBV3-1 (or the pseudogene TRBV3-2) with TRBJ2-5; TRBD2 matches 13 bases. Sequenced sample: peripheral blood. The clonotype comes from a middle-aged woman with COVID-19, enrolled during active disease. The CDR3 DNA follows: TGTGCCAGCAGCTGGACTAGCGGGGGCCAAGAGACCCAGTACTTC. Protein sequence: CASSWTSGGQETQYF.